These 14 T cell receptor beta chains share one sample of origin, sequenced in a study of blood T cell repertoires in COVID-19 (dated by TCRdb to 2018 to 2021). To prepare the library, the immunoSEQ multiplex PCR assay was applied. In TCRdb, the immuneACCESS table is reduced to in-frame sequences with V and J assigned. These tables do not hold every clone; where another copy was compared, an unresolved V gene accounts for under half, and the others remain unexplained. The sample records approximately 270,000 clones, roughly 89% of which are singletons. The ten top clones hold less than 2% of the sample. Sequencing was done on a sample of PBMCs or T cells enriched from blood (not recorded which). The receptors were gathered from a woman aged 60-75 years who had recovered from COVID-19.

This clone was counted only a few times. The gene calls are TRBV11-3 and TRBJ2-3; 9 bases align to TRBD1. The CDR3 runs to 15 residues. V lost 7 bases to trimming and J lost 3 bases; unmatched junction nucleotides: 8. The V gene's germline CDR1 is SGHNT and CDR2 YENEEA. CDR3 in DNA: TGTGCCAGCACACCGGGACAGGGTAAAACAGATACGCAGTATTTT. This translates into CASTPGQGKTDTQYF.

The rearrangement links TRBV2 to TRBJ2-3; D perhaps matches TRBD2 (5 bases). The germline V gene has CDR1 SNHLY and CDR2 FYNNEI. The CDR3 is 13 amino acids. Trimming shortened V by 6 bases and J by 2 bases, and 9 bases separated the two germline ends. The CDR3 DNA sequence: TGTGCCAGCAGGTGGGAGCTCACAGATACGCAGTATTTT. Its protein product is CASRWELTDTQYF. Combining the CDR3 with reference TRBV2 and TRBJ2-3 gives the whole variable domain EPEVTQTPSHQVTQMGQEVILRCVPISNHLYFYWYRQILGQKVEFLVSFYNNEISEKSEIFDDQFSVERPDGSNFTLKIRSTKLEDSAMYFCASRWELTDTQYFGPGTRLTVL.

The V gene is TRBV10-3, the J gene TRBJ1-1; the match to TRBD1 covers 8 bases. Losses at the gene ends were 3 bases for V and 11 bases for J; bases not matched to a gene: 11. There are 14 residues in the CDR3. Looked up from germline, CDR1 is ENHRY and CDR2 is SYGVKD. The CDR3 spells CAISDNLQGARAFF. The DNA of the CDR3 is TGTGCCATCAGTGACAACCTGCAGGGGGCTCGGGCTTTCTTT.

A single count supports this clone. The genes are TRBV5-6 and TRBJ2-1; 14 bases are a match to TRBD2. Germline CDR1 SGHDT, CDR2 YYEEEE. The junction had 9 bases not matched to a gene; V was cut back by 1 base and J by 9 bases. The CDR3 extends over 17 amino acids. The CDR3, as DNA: TGTGCCAGCAGCTTGACTCGACTAGCGGGAGGGCCGGGTGAGCAGTTCTTC. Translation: CASSLTRLAGGPGEQFF. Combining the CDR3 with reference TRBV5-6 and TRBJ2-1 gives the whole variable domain DAGVTQSPTHLIKTRGQQVTLRCSPKSGHDTVSWYQQALGQGPQFIFQYYEEEERQRGNFPDRFSGHQFPNYSSELNVNALLLGDSALYLCASSLTRLAGGPGEQFFGPGTRLTVL.

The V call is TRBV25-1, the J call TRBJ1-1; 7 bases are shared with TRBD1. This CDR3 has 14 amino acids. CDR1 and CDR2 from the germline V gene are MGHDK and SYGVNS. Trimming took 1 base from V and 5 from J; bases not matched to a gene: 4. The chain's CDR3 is CASSEFRGETEAFF. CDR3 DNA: TGTGCCAGCAGTGAATTCAGGGGGGAGACTGAAGCTTTCTTT.

The CDR3 sequence: CASSYDSSGANVLTF. The DNA for the CDR3 is TGTGCCAGCAGTTACGACAGCTCTGGGGCCAACGTCCTGACTTTC. The chain is built from TRBV6-2 or TRBV6-3 and TRBJ2-6; D may be TRBD1 (5 bases). Trimming removed 2 bases at V and 0 bases at J, with 5 bases between. The CDR3 is 15 amino acids. Germline values: CDR1 MNHEY, CDR2 SVGEGT.

DNA of the CDR3: TGTGCCAGCAGCCCCATTTGGACAGGGGATCAGCCCCAGCATTTT. It codes for CASSPIWTGDQPQHF. The chain recombines TRBV7-2 with TRBJ1-5; 9 positions agree with TRBD1. V shed 5 bases, J shed 5 bases, and the junction held 7 bases outside the gene matches. Germline CDR1 SGHTA, CDR2 FQGNSA. The CDR3 runs 15 residues.

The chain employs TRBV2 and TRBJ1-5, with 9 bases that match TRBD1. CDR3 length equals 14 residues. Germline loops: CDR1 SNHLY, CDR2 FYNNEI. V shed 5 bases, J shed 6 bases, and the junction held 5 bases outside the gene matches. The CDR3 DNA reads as TGTGCCAGCAGTACAGGGGGCGGAAGTCAGCCCCAGCATTTT. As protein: CASSTGGGSQPQHF.

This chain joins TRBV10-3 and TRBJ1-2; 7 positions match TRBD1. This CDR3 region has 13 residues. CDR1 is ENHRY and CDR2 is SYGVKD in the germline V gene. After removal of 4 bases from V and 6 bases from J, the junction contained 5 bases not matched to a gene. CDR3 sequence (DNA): TGTGCCATCAGTGGACAGGGAATCGATGGCTACACCTTC. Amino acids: CAISGQGIDGYTF.

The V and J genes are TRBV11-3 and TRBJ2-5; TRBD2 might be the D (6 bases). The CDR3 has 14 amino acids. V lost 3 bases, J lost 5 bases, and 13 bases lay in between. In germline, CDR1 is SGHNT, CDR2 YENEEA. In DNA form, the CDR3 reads TGTGCCAGCAGCTTGGGGGGAGGTCCGGAGACCCAGTACTTC. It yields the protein CASSLGGGPETQYF.

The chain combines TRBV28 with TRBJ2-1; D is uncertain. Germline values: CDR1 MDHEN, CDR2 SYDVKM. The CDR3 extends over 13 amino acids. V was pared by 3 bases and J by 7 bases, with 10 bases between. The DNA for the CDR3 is TGTGCCAGCAGTTTCGAGGTCCGGAATGAGCAGTTCTTC. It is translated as CASSFEVRNEQFF.

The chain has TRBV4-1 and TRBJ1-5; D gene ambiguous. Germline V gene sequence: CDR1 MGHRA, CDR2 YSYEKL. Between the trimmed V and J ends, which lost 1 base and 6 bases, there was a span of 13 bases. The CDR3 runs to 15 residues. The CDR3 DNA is TGCGCCAGCAGCCAAGGAGGGTACCAAGGTCAGCCCCAGCATTTT. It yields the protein CASSQGGYQGQPQHF.

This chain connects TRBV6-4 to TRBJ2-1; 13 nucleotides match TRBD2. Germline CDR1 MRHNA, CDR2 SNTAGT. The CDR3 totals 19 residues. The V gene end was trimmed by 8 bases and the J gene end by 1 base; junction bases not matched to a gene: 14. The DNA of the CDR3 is TGTGCCAGCGTACGGCCGGGACTAGCGGGGACCGCTTCCTACAATGAGCAGTTCTTC. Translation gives CASVRPGLAGTASYNEQFF.

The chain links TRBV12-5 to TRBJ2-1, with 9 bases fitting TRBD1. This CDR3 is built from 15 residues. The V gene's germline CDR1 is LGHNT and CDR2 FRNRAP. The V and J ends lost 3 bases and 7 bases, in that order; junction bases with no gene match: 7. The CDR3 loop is CASGLGQGRENEQFF. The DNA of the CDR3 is TGTGCTAGTGGTTTAGGACAGGGGAGAGAAAATGAGCAGTTCTTC.